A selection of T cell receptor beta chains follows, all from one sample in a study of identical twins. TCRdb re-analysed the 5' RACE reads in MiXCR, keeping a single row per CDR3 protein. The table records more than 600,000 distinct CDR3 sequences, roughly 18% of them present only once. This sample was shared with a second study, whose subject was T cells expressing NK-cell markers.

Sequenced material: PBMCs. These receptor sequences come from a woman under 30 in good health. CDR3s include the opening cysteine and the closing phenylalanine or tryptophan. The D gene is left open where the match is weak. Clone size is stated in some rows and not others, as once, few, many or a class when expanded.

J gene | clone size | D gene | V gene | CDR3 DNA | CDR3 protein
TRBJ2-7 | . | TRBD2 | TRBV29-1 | TGCAGCGGGTTAGATAGCGGGAGTACATACGAGCAGTACTTC | CSGLDSGSTYEQYF
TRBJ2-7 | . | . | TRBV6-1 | TGTGCCAGCAGAAACCACGGGACGGTGACCTACGAGCAGTACTTC | CASRNHGTVTYEQYF
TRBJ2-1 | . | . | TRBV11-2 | TGTGCCAGCATGGAAAGCGAGCAGTTCTTC | CASMESEQFF
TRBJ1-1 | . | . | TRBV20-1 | TGCAGTGCGAGAGAGGGGCCGGGGGGAGCTTTCTTT | CSAREGPGGAFF
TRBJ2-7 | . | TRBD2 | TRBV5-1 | TGCGCCAGCAGCGCGGGACTAGCGGGAGGGCCCTACGAGCAGTACTTC | CASSAGLAGGPYEQYF
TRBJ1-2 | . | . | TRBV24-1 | TGTGCCACCAGTGCCGCCCCCCGGGTGGACTATGGCTACACCTTC | CATSAAPRVDYGYTF
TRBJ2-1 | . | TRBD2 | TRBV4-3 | TGCGCCAGCAGCCTTGGCTCGACTAGCGGTGGTGAGCAGTTCTTC | CASSLGSTSGGEQFF
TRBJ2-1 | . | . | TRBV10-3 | TGTGCCATCAGTGAGCAGGGGGACTTAAAGCAGTTCTTC | CAISEQGDLKQFF
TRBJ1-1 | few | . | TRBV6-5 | TGTGCCAGCAGTTACTCCGTGGGCACTGAAGCTTTCTTT | CASSYSVGTEAFF
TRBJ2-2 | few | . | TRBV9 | TGTGCCAGCAGCGTATTAACGGGCTCCACCGGGGAGCTGTTTTTT | CASSVLTGSTGELFF
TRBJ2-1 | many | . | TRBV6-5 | TGTGCCAGCAGTTTAGGATCAAGCGTCTACAATGAGCAGTTCTTC | CASSLGSSVYNEQFF
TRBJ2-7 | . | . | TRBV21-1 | TGTGCCAGCAGCACCGGGACAGAGTCCTACGAGCAGTACTTC | CASSTGTESYEQYF
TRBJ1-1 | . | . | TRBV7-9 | TGTGCCAGCAGCTTAATGGTCGGGTCGGTAACTGAAGCTTTCTTT | CASSLMVGSVTEAFF
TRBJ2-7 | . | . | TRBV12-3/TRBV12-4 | TGTGCCAGCAGTCCTCGGCGTACCGCCTACGAGCAGTACTTC | CASSPRRTAYEQYF
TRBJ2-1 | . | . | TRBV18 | TGTGCCAGCTCACCATTAGGTGCGGTTGGCAATGAGCAGTTCTTC | CASSPLGAVGNEQFF
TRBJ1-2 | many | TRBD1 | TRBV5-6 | TGTGCCAGCAGCTCAGGACAGGCAATTTTCGCCTATGGCTACACCTTC | CASSSGQAIFAYGYTF